This T cell receptor (beta chain) came from a study of T-cell reconstitution after alpha-beta-depleted transplantation in children. TCRbeta library construction was performed incorporating unique molecular identifiers. TCRdb re-derived calls from the PCR reads in MiXCR, one entry per CDR3 protein. The table has about 540,000 distinct CDR3 sequences, 27% seen once. Between the trimmed V and J ends, which lost 3 bases and 1 base, there was a span of 9 bases. The germline gives CDR1 MGHDK, CDR2 SYGVNS. This CDR3 has 14 amino acids. This clonotype has just a few counts. J is TRBJ2-5 and V is TRBV25-1; the D is unclear. The clonotype was recovered from a boy under three years old with Wiskott-Aldrich syndrome, due to receive a stem cell transplant. The source was PBMCs, collected before TCRalphabeta/CD19-depleted stem cell transplant. The CDR3, as DNA: TGTGCCAGCAGTGATTGGGTCCTCCAAGAGACCCAGTACTTC. Translated: CASSDWVLQETQYF.